These 19 T cell receptor beta chains originate from one sample sequenced in a study of T cells in localized non-small cell lung cancer. The assay was immunoSEQ multiplex PCR, and TCRdb's table has in-frame clones only and misses some. The profile shows about 74,000 clones, less than 85% of them singletons. Sample: peripheral blood, taken before any cancer treatment. The receptors shown here come from an older female donor with stage I lung adenocarcinoma.

A few counts support this clone. The V call is TRBV19, the J call TRBJ2-1; 9 positions match TRBD2. Germline CDR1 is LNHDA and CDR2 is SQIVND (reference sequence). V lost 10 bases, J lost 9 bases, and 10 bases stayed unmatched. This CDR3 has 13 amino acids. The CDR3, as DNA: TGTGCCACCGCGGGGGGGCGAGGGGGTGAGCAGTTCTTC. It encodes CATAGGRGGEQFF.

J is TRBJ2-1 and V is TRBV5-5; D uncertain. The germline gives CDR1 SGHKS, CDR2 YYEKEE (reference sequence). CDR3 length equals 12 residues. Trimming took 0 bases from V and 8 from J, leaving 6 bases between them. The CDR3, as DNA: TGTGCCAGCAGCTTGGTTGGCTATGAGCAGTTCTTC. It encodes CASSLVGYEQFF.

The chain couples TRBV6-1 to TRBJ2-7, with 9 bases fitting TRBD1. Trimming took 6 bases from V and 5 from J; bases not matched to a gene: 11. This CDR3 has 15 residues. Germline lookup yields CDR1 MNHNS and CDR2 SASEGT. This CDR3 reads CASSDWDRVVHEQYF. The CDR3 nucleotides are TGTGCCAGCAGCGACTGGGACAGGGTCGTTCACGAGCAGTACTTC.

The V and J genes are TRBV18 and TRBJ2-3, with 11 bases fitting TRBD1. Germline-derived CDR1 and CDR2 are KGHSH and LQKENI. V was clipped by 5 bases and J by 3 bases; unmatched bases: 4. This CDR3 spans 15 amino acids. CDR3 nucleotides: TGTGCCAGCTCAACCCGGGACAGGGGGACAGATACGCAGTATTTT. Translated: CASSTRDRGTDTQYF.

The J gene is TRBJ2-7, the V gene TRBV4-3; TRBD1 matches 8 bases. The V and J ends lost 0 bases and 6 bases, in that order; junction bases with no gene match: 10. Germline V lookup: CDR1 LGHNA, CDR2 YSLEER. CDR3 length equals 16 residues. As DNA, the CDR3 is TGCGCCAGCAGCCAAGAAGTGAGAACAGGGGGTAGCGAGCAGTACTTC. Translating it yields CASSQEVRTGGSEQYF.

This chain links TRBV6-6 with TRBJ2-7; no definite D call. The CDR3 spans 14 residues. The germline CDR1 and CDR2 sequences are MNHNY and SVGAGI (reference sequence). Deletions cut 2 bases from V and 3 bases from J, with 11 bases between. CDR3 amino acids: CASSYSSVDYEQYF. As DNA, the CDR3 is TGTGCCAGCAGTTACAGCTCGGTTGACTACGAGCAGTACTTC.

This chain connects TRBV19 to TRBJ1-2; the match to TRBD1 covers 9 bases. The germline V gene encodes CDR1 LNHDA and CDR2 SQIVND (reference sequence). Germline trimming cut 5 bases from V and 4 bases from J; bases unmatched to any gene: 5. This CDR3 region has 14 residues. CDR3 in amino acids: CASSLGQGGYGYTF. In DNA form, the CDR3 reads TGTGCCAGTAGTTTGGGACAGGGTGGCTATGGCTACACCTTC.

The chain joins TRBV2 to TRBJ1-1, with D possibly being TRBD1 (6 bases). The CDR3 is 13 residues long. Trimming removed 5 bases from V and 3 bases from J, with 10 bases in between. The germline V gene has CDR1 SNHLY and CDR2 FYNNEI. CDR3 loop: CASSQGGYTEAFF. CDR3 coding DNA: TGTGCCAGCAGTCAAGGGGGTTACACTGAAGCTTTCTTT.

The V and J genes are TRBV18 and TRBJ1-1; TRBD1 might be the D (5 bases). The CDR3 length is 14 residues. Trimming removed 0 bases from V and 4 bases from J, with 9 bases in between. In germline, CDR1 is KGHSH, CDR2 LQKENI. The CDR3 region has the DNA TGTGCCAGCTCACCACCCCAGGGAGGCACTGAAGCTTTCTTT. Its protein product is CASSPPQGGTEAFF.

The sample holds a few counts of this clone. V gene TRBV5-8 combines with J gene TRBJ1-2; D is uncertain. The CDR3 sequence is 15 residues long. Looked up from germline, CDR1 is SGHTS and CDR2 is YDEGEE. V dropped 0 bases and J dropped 1 base, with 10 bases sitting between them. DNA for the CDR3: TGTGCCAGCAGCTTGGTAGGAGCGCTTAACTATGGCTACACCTTC. Translating it yields CASSLVGALNYGYTF.

This clone was seen a few times. V is TRBV2 and J is TRBJ1-2; possibly TRBD1 for D (5 bases). Germline CDR1 SNHLY, CDR2 FYNNEI. Trimming stripped 8 bases from V and 0 bases from J, with 7 bases between. The CDR3 length is 12 residues. The CDR3 reads CASGDSNYGYTF. In nucleotides, the CDR3 is TGTGCCAGCGGGGACTCTAACTATGGCTACACCTTC.

The genes are TRBV11-3 and TRBJ2-7; D remains unclear. V dropped 3 bases and J dropped 6 bases, with 12 bases sitting between them. Germline V gene data show CDR1 as SGHNT and CDR2 as YENEEA. This CDR3 region has 13 residues. CDR3 residues: CASSFQVSSEQYF. CDR3 nucleotides: TGTGCCAGCAGCTTCCAAGTTAGCTCCGAGCAGTACTTC. The entire variable domain, with the rest obtained from reference TRBV11-3 and TRBJ2-7, is as follows: EAGVVQSPRYKIIEKKQPVAFWCNPISGHNTLYWYLQNLGQGPELLIRYENEEAVDDSQLPKDRFSAERLKGVDSTLKIQPAELGDSAVYLCASSFQVSSEQYFGPGTRLTVT.

The rearrangement uses TRBV15 and TRBJ1-4, with D unclear. Trimming left V 1 base short and J 4 bases short, with 7 bases between. This CDR3 is built from 14 residues. Germline V gene data show CDR1 as LNHNV and CDR2 as YYDKDF (reference sequence). The CDR3 sequence: CATSRGPGNEKLFF. The CDR3 region has the DNA TGTGCCACCAGCAGAGGCCCGGGTAATGAAAAACTGTTTTTT.

V gene TRBV6-5 combines with J gene TRBJ2-1; 7 bases align to TRBD2. Per germline, CDR1 MNHEY and CDR2 SVGAGI. The CDR3 loop spans 14 amino acids. Trimming removed 6 bases from V and 2 bases from J; junction bases left unmatched: 4. The CDR3 DNA reads as TGTGCCAGCAGAGAGGGAGGGGCCTACAATGAGCAGTTCTTC. This sequence encodes CASREGGAYNEQFF.

This chain uses TRBV2 with TRBJ2-5; 8 bases are shared with TRBD2. The CDR3 totals 17 residues. Trimming took 3 bases from V and 5 from J; bases not matched to a gene: 14. CDR1 is SNHLY and CDR2 is FYNNEI in the germline V gene. In nucleotides, the CDR3 is TGTGCCAGCAGTGACCTAAAGGTAGCGGGGAGGCGGGAGACCCAGTACTTC. Its protein product is CASSDLKVAGRRETQYF.

V gene TRBV13 combines with J gene TRBJ2-1; 15 bases are shared with TRBD2. The J segment lost 7 bases and the V segment lost 6 bases, leaving 10 bases of the junction unmatched. CDR3 size: 17 residues. The germline gives CDR1 PRHDT, CDR2 FYEKMQ (reference sequence). In DNA, the CDR3 is TGTGCCAGCAGAGCCGGGACTAGCGGGGGGCTGGGGAATGAGCAGTTCTTC. This translates into CASRAGTSGGLGNEQFF.

The V and J genes are TRBV28 and TRBJ2-7; TRBD2 matches at 7 bases. The length of the CDR3 is 16 residues. V lost 2 bases, J lost 2 bases, and 9 bases stayed unmatched. Looked up from germline, CDR1 is MDHEN and CDR2 is SYDVKM. The CDR3 DNA is TGTGCCAGCAGTTTACCCCGGGCTAGCGGTCCCTACGAGCAGTACTTC. Its protein is CASSLPRASGPYEQYF.

This clone was seen more than once but under ten times. V and J are TRBV20-1 and TRBJ1-2; 7 bases are a match to TRBD1. The CDR3 spans 11 residues. V lost 6 bases and J lost 8; bases outside the gene matches: 6. The V gene's germline CDR1 is DFQATT and CDR2 SNEGSKA (reference sequence). CDR3 in amino acids: CSAGDSKGYTF. For the CDR3, the DNA is TGCAGTGCAGGGGACAGTAAGGGCTACACCTTC.

The chain couples TRBV29-1 to TRBJ2-3; 8 bases are a match to TRBD1. V lost 0 bases to trimming and J lost 0 bases; unmatched junction nucleotides: 8. The CDR3 runs 17 residues. Germline CDR1 SQVTM, CDR2 ANQGSEA. The CDR3 coding sequence is TGCAGCGTTGAAGATTCACTGACAGGGGAAAGCACAGATACGCAGTATTTT. Translation: CSVEDSLTGESTDTQYF.